These 31 T cell receptor beta chains were sequenced from one sample in a study of T-cell memory formation after mild COVID-19. TCRdb re-derived calls from the 5' RACE reads in MiXCR, one entry per CDR3 protein. The table has just over 400,000 distinct CDR3 sequences, about 22% seen once. The specimen was PBMCs or a T cell subset sorted from them (not recorded which). The receptors here all came from an adult woman who had mild COVID-19 (a few samples of this study predate the infection). Cell type and time point are not known.

This clonotype was detected only a few times. The chain has TRBV12-3 or TRBV12-4 and TRBJ2-2; 9 bases line up with TRBD1. The ends lost 2 bases at V and 8 bases at J; junction bases unmatched: 6. This CDR3 spans 15 amino acids. CDR3 sequence: CASSLPGQGFGELFF. In nucleotides, the CDR3 is TGTGCCAGCAGTTTACCAGGACAGGGGTTTGGGGAGCTGTTTTTT.

In its sample, this clonotype was seen a few times. V and J are TRBV5-1 and TRBJ1-2; no firm D call. V was pared by 4 bases and J by 4 bases, with 8 bases between. The germline V gene encodes CDR1 SGHRS and CDR2 YFSETQ. This CDR3 contains 12 residues. The CDR3 sequence: CASSEGSYGYTF. The CDR3 bases are TGCGCCAGCAGCGAGGGCAGCTATGGCTACACCTTC. The variable domain in full, with the rest retrieved from reference TRBV5-1 and TRBJ1-2, is KAGVTQTPRYLIKTRGQQVTLSCSPISGHRSVSWYQQTPGQGLQFLFEYFSETQRNKGNFPGRFSGRQFSNSRSEMNVSTLELGDSALYLCASSEGSYGYTFGSGTRLTVV.

This clonotype was recorded a few times. The chain recombines TRBV11-2 with TRBJ2-2; D unclear. Germline assignment: CDR1 SGHAT and CDR2 FQNNGV. Trimming removed 3 bases at V and 5 bases at J, with 4 bases between. The CDR3 is 12 amino acids. CDR3 coding DNA: TGTGCCAGCAGCTTTAAGACCGGGGAGCTGTTTTTT. Amino acid sequence: CASSFKTGELFF.

This clonotype was recorded a few times. CDR3 DNA: TGTGCCAGCAGTGAATCCGGGACAGCGTCCCGGGGACCCCAGCATTTT. This translates into CASSESGTASRGPQHF. J is TRBJ1-5 and V is TRBV2, with 7 bases lining up with TRBD1. In germline, CDR1 is SNHLY, CDR2 FYNNEI. The CDR3 runs 16 residues. The junction had 14 bases not matched to a gene; V was cut back by 2 bases and J by 10 bases. Filled out from reference TRBV2 and TRBJ1-5, the complete variable domain reads EPEVTQTPSHQVTQMGQEVILRCVPISNHLYFYWYRQILGQKVEFLVSFYNNEISEKSEIFDDQFSVERPDGSNFTLKIRSTKLEDSAMYFCASSESGTASRGPQHFGDGTRLSIL.

J is TRBJ2-7 and V is TRBV9, with 11 bases identical to TRBD1. Trimming removed 0 bases from V and 6 bases from J; junction bases left unmatched: 5. The CDR3 loop spans 15 amino acids. In germline, CDR1 is SGDLS, CDR2 YYNGEE. The chain's CDR3 is CASSVAGTGGGEQYF. In DNA, the CDR3 is TGTGCCAGCAGCGTAGCCGGGACAGGGGGAGGCGAGCAGTACTTC.

The chain uses TRBV6-6 and TRBJ1-5, with 7 bases matching TRBD1. The CDR3 loop spans 14 amino acids. J was trimmed by 4 bases and V by 2 bases; bases with no gene match: 2. Germline assignment: CDR1 MNHNY and CDR2 SVGAGI (reference sequence). The chain's CDR3 is CASSYTGQNQPQHF. The CDR3 region has the DNA TGTGCCAGCAGTTACACGGGACAGAATCAGCCCCAGCATTTT.

This clonotype has a handful of counts. This sequence joins TRBV4-1 and TRBJ2-3, with D tentatively TRBD2 (6 bases). This CDR3 contains 16 residues. The ends were cut back, 0 bases at V and 6 bases at J, with 16 bases in the middle. Germline CDR1 and CDR2: MGHRA and YSYEKL. CDR3: CASSQDGTSPGDTQYF. CDR3 sequence (DNA): TGCGCCAGCAGCCAAGACGGAACTAGCCCGGGGGATACGCAGTATTTT.

This clonotype was counted a few times. V is TRBV10-3 and J is TRBJ1-2; TRBD1 is a possible D gene (5 bases). The CDR3 length is 13 residues. CDR1 and CDR2 (germline): ENHRY, SYGVKD. Trimming stripped 6 bases from V and 3 bases from J, with 11 bases between. CDR3 DNA: TGTGCCATCAGGGCCGGGACTGACTATGGCTACACCTTC. It encodes CAIRAGTDYGYTF.

The rearrangement joins TRBV4-2 to TRBJ2-1; weak D call: TRBD2 (5 bases). V lost 3 bases, J lost 2 bases, and 14 bases lay in between. The CDR3 extends over 16 amino acids. Germline V lookup: CDR1 LGHNA, CDR2 YNFKEQ. The chain's CDR3 is CASSQHGEFTYNEQFF. The CDR3 bases are TGTGCCAGCAGCCAGCATGGGGAGTTCACCTACAATGAGCAGTTCTTC.

This clonotype was picked up a small number of times. The V gene is TRBV24-1, the J gene TRBJ2-1, with D perhaps matching TRBD1 or TRBD2 (5 bases each). The V gene's germline CDR1 is KGHDR and CDR2 SFDVKD. CDR3 length: 11 residues. V lost 5 bases and J 9 bases, leaving 7 bases between the germline ends. CDR3 residues: CATSVGTEQFF. DNA for the CDR3: TGTGCCACCAGTGTAGGGACTGAGCAGTTCTTC.

A few counts support this clonotype. The J gene is TRBJ2-7, the V gene TRBV6-2 or TRBV6-3; TRBD2 agrees at 8 bases. The V and J ends lost 10 bases and 0 bases, in that order; junction bases with no gene match: 2. Germline loops: CDR1 MNHEY, CDR2 SVGEGT. This CDR3 contains 12 residues. CDR3 sequence (DNA): TGTGCCACCGGGAGGGCCTCCTACGAGCAGTACTTC. It is translated as CATGRASYEQYF.

This clonotype turned up a few times. The V and J genes are TRBV11-2 and TRBJ2-7; TRBD2 agrees at 9 bases. Germline CDR1 reads SGHAT; CDR2 reads FQNNGV. The J segment lost 2 bases and the V segment lost 2 bases, leaving 7 bases of the junction unmatched. The CDR3 sequence is 16 residues long. In DNA form, the CDR3 reads TGTGCCAGCAGCTTAAACTTGCGGGAGGGCCCCTACGAGCAGTACTTC. Its protein product is CASSLNLREGPYEQYF.

A few counts support this clonotype. V and J are TRBV5-1 and TRBJ1-1; no clear D. The germline CDR1 and CDR2 sequences are SGHRS and YFSETQ. The CDR3 loop spans 13 amino acids. V dropped 9 bases and J dropped 1 base, with 13 bases sitting between them. The DNA of the CDR3 is TGCGCCACCTCGGCCAACTCGAACACTGAAGCTTTCTTT. Its translation: CATSANSNTEAFF.

This clonotype was observed a handful of times. The chain recombines TRBV12-3 or TRBV12-4 with TRBJ2-1, with D possibly being TRBD2 (5 bases). V was trimmed by 3 bases and J by 5 bases, leaving 14 bases between them. The CDR3 covers 15 residues. The CDR3 DNA is TGTGCCAGCAGTTTTTCCCAGGCGGGCAACAATGAGCAGTTCTTC. Translating it yields CASSFSQAGNNEQFF.

This clonotype was seen only a few times. The chain couples TRBV7-9 to TRBJ2-7; D is perhaps TRBD1 (6 bases). There are 14 residues in the CDR3. The germline CDR1 and CDR2 sequences are SEHNR and FQNEAQ (reference sequence). Trimming shortened V by 5 bases and J by 5 bases, and 16 bases separated the two germline ends. CDR3: CASSPRGRGHEQYF. The CDR3 nucleotides are TGTGCCAGCAGCCCTCGGGGCAGGGGCCACGAGCAGTACTTC.

The J gene is TRBJ1-1, the V gene TRBV12-3 or TRBV12-4, with 7 bases identical to TRBD1. CDR3 length equals 14 residues. Trimming cost V 5 bases and J 4 bases; bases outside gene matches: 7. CDR3: CASSHRGTGTEAFF. Here the CDR3 DNA reads TGTGCCAGCAGTCACAGGGGTACGGGCACTGAAGCTTTCTTT.

The chain uses TRBV7-2 and TRBJ1-1; D gene ambiguous. This CDR3 has 17 amino acids. The germline V gene has CDR1 SGHTA and CDR2 FQGNSA. The V and J ends lost 0 bases and 0 bases respectively, with 14 bases between them. CDR3 protein: CASSLARTAPMNTEAFF. The CDR3 DNA sequence: TGTGCCAGCAGCTTAGCTCGGACCGCACCTATGAACACTGAAGCTTTCTTT.

The chain is built from TRBV5-1 and TRBJ2-3; D unclear. V was clipped by 2 bases and J by 2 bases, with 15 bases between them. The CDR3 loop spans 16 amino acids. The germline V gene encodes CDR1 SGHRS and CDR2 YFSETQ. CDR3 DNA: TGCGCCAGCAGCTTCGAGTTGGGCTGGGTCACAGATACGCAGTATTTT. Amino acid sequence: CASSFELGWVTDTQYF.

V gene TRBV14 combines with J gene TRBJ2-6; possible D gene TRBD2, 6 bases. V dropped 6 bases and J dropped 0 bases, with 18 bases sitting between them. Germline loops: CDR1 SGHDN, CDR2 FVKESK. The CDR3 runs 18 residues. The CDR3 loop is CASSLGGFPSSGANVLTF. In DNA, the CDR3 is TGTGCCAGCAGTCTAGGAGGGTTCCCGAGCTCTGGGGCCAACGTCCTGACTTTC.

V gene TRBV5-1 combines with J gene TRBJ2-1; TRBD1 is a possible D gene (5 bases). Between the trimmed V and J ends, which lost 0 bases and 0 bases, there was a span of 10 bases. This CDR3 has 16 amino acids. Germline V lookup: CDR1 SGHRS, CDR2 YFSETQ. The CDR3 loop is CASSLAGISSYNEQFF. The CDR3 DNA sequence: TGCGCCAGCAGCTTGGCAGGGATATCCTCCTACAATGAGCAGTTCTTC.

The V and J genes are TRBV7-2 and TRBJ2-2; D gene ambiguous. V was shortened by 5 bases and J by 5 bases, with 15 bases between the two germline ends. The CDR3 length is 15 residues. The germline V gene encodes CDR1 SGHTA and CDR2 FQGNSA. The CDR3 here is CASSGMAVDTGELFF. In DNA form, the CDR3 reads TGTGCCAGCAGCGGAATGGCAGTGGATACCGGGGAGCTGTTTTTT.

This clonotype was seen only a few times. The gene calls are TRBV4-1 and TRBJ2-1, with D maybe TRBD2 (6 bases). V lost 1 base and J 4 bases, leaving 11 bases between the germline ends. The CDR3 runs to 15 residues. The germline CDR1 and CDR2 sequences are MGHRA and YSYEKL. The CDR3 loop is CASSQGLGPYNEQFF. The CDR3 region has the DNA TGCGCCAGCAGCCAAGGACTAGGTCCTTACAATGAGCAGTTCTTC.

The V and J genes are TRBV18 and TRBJ1-5; D unclear. The CDR3 sequence is 16 residues long. CDR1 and CDR2 (germline): KGHSH, LQKENI. V was trimmed by 8 bases and J by 0 bases, leaving 17 bases between them. The chain's CDR3 is CASRGVGLNSNQPQHF. In DNA, the CDR3 is TGTGCCAGCCGAGGCGTCGGACTGAATAGCAATCAGCCCCAGCATTTT.

This clonotype was seen more than once but under ten times. The chain has TRBV7-6 and TRBJ1-4; TRBD1 might be the D (6 bases). CDR1 is SGHVS, CDR2 FNYEAQ, per germline. V shed 5 bases and J shed 7 bases, with 20 bases lying between them. The CDR3 runs to 16 residues. This CDR3 reads CASSRTQGIGVEKLFF. The CDR3, as DNA: TGTGCCAGCAGCCGGACGCAGGGGATCGGGGTTGAAAAACTGTTTTTT.

This clonotype showed up many times. The rearrangement links TRBV4-3 to TRBJ2-7, with TRBD1 identical over 10 bases. CDR3 length: 16 amino acids. CDR1 is LGHNA, CDR2 YSLEER, per germline. The trim removed 3 bases at V and 2 bases at J, leaving 7 bases unmatched. The DNA of the CDR3 is TGCGCCAGCAGCCATTCCGGGACAGGGGAGGCCTACGAGCAGTACTTC. Translating gives CASSHSGTGEAYEQYF.

The chain has TRBV11-3 and TRBJ1-2; D not certain. Trimming pared 3 bases from V and 7 bases from J, leaving 9 bases between. Germline V lookup: CDR1 SGHNT, CDR2 YENEEA. This CDR3 comprises 12 residues. The CDR3 protein is CASSLDYRGYTF. As DNA, the CDR3 is TGTGCCAGCAGCTTGGACTATCGTGGCTACACCTTC.

V gene TRBV7-9 combines with J gene TRBJ2-2, with a tentative D call TRBD2 (7 bases). V dropped 5 bases and J dropped 7 bases, with 20 bases sitting between them. Germline V lookup: CDR1 SEHNR, CDR2 FQNEAQ (reference sequence). The length of the CDR3 is 16 residues. CDR3 protein: CASSPETGGAYGELFF. The CDR3 region has the DNA TGTGCCAGCAGCCCAGAGACGGGGGGCGCGTACGGGGAGCTGTTTTTT.

The V and J genes are TRBV9 and TRBJ1-1; D is unclear. Germline CDR1 reads SGDLS; CDR2 reads YYNGEE. This CDR3 has 13 residues. Trimming shortened V by 3 bases and J by 8 bases, and 14 bases separated the two germline ends. The CDR3 sequence is CASSALEGSEAFF. DNA of the CDR3: TGTGCCAGCAGCGCCCTCGAGGGCAGCGAAGCTTTCTTT.

The chain joins TRBV4-1 to TRBJ2-2; D perhaps matches TRBD2 (5 bases). V was clipped by 5 bases and J by 4 bases, with 11 bases between them. The CDR3 loop spans 14 amino acids. Germline values: CDR1 MGHRA, CDR2 YSYEKL. The CDR3 DNA is TGCGCCAGCAGCTTGGGAGAAGTCACCGGGGAGCTGTTTTTT. Amino acids: CASSLGEVTGELFF.

V is TRBV6-1 and J is TRBJ2-3, with 8 positions matching TRBD2. From germline, CDR1 is MNHNS and CDR2 SASEGT. The CDR3 covers 14 residues. J lost 4 bases, V lost 9 bases, and 9 bases had no gene match. The chain's CDR3 is CASQWGLVADTQYF. CDR3 nucleotide sequence: TGTGCCAGTCAGTGGGGACTAGTTGCAGATACGCAGTATTTT.

This clonotype occurred a few times. The CDR3, as DNA: TGTGCCATCAGAGATTCGACAGGGTTATATAATTCACCCCTCCACTTT. This sequence encodes CAIRDSTGLYNSPLHF. The V call is TRBV10-3, the J call TRBJ1-6; TRBD1 aligns across 7 bases. The V gene's germline CDR1 is ENHRY and CDR2 SYGVKD. Trimming at V came to 6 bases and at J to 4 bases, leaving 9 bases not matched to a gene. The length of the CDR3 is 16 residues.